This TCR beta chain was captured by sequencing in a study of blood T cells in healthy people across ages. Combining a sample-barcoded 5' primer with a J-beta primer mix, a second PCR ran for about 7 to 11 cycles. Using its own MiXCR run on the 5' RACE reads, TCRdb lists one record per CDR3 protein. This sample has some 1,800,000 distinct CDR3 sequences, with roughly 43% found just once. Between the trimmed V and J ends, which lost 2 bases and 0 bases, there was a span of 19 bases. Per germline, CDR1 ENHRY and CDR2 SYGVKD. The CDR3 spans 18 residues. This receptor was taken from a human donor in good health. Sample: blood. The chain recombines TRBV10-3 with TRBJ2-5; a weak D match, TRBD2 (6 bases). The CDR3 region is CAISETGPGGIYQETQYF. CDR3 DNA: TGTGCCATCAGTGAGACGGGCCCTGGGGGGATTTACCAAGAGACCCAGTACTTC.